This T cell receptor (beta chain) is drawn from a study of beta chain features in type 1 diabetes. The whole isolated RNA underwent reverse transcription, so sequencing captured expressed TCRB transcripts. Each sample of naive, central memory or regulatory T cells had, on average, about 3.57 million reads. The table came from immunoSEQ multiplex PCR; TCRdb's copy has only in-frame clones and leaves some out. The sample lists about 150,000 clones, around 10% occurring once. Whole-study results and caveats: Type 1 diabetes patients showed fewer insertions and more deletions at VDJ junctions. Shorter templates might be favored by PCR, and equally so in patients and in controls.

In its sample, this clone was seen many times. Its specificity is unknown. At the DNA level, this CDR3 is encoded by other sequences in the same sample as well. Trimming took off 5 bases at V and 8 bases at J, with 15 bases between the two ends. The CDR3 is made up of 13 amino acids. Germline V CDR1 and CDR2: SQVTM, ANQGSEA. The receptor was derived from a man aged 18 to 30 in good health. The sequencing input was central memory CD4+ T cells from blood. The chain employs TRBV29-1 and TRBJ1-4; possible D gene TRBD1, 6 bases. The CDR3 sequence is CSVLGQGNEKLFF. In nucleotides, the CDR3 is TGCAGCGTTTTAGGCCAGGGGAACGAAAAACTGTTTTTT.